The next 17 T cell receptor beta chains were all read from a single sample in a study of T cells in Graves' hyperthyroidism and ophthalmopathy. Amplification yielded TCR beta CDR3 regions, with RNA transcripts as the source. Carried out on the TCR CDR3, a first-round RT-PCR used the HTBI primer set. TCRdb used MiXCR to reprocess the multiplex PCR reads, holding one entry per CDR3 protein. The sample has roughly 420,000 distinct CDR3 sequences; approximately 14% are singletons. The sample was blood. The receptors stem from a woman aged 18-29 years with Graves' hyperthyroidism.

There are a few counts of this clonotype. This sequence joins TRBV20-1 and TRBJ2-1, with 13 bases that match TRBD2. With V trimmed by 3 bases and J by 3 bases, 5 bases remained unmatched. CDR3 length equals 16 residues. Germline-derived CDR1 and CDR2 are DFQATT and SNEGSKA (reference sequence). As DNA, the CDR3 is TGCAGTGCTAGCTTCGGACTAGCGGGAGACTACAATGAGCAGTTCTTC. This sequence encodes CSASFGLAGDYNEQFF.

The V and J genes are TRBV11-2 and TRBJ2-7, with TRBD2 as a possible D gene (5 bases). Per germline, CDR1 SGHAT and CDR2 FQNNGV. The V gene lost 5 bases and the J gene lost 7 bases, with 12 bases spanning the gap. The CDR3 length is 12 residues. DNA of the CDR3: TGTGCCAGCAGCCAGCTCGGGGTAGAGCAGTACGTC. Amino acid sequence: CASSQLGVEQYV.

The genes are TRBV7-9 and TRBJ2-3; either TRBD1 or TRBD2 may supply D (6 bases each). CDR3 length: 21 residues. Germline loops: CDR1 SEHNR, CDR2 FQNEAQ (reference sequence). V shed 2 bases and J shed 1 base, with 28 bases lying between them. CDR3 DNA: TGTGCCAGCAGCTTACGGGCGACGGGAGCGGCAGGGGCCCCGGGCACAGATACGCAGTATTTT. Translation: CASSLRATGAAGAPGTDTQYF.

This clonotype was found many times. The rearrangement links TRBV27 to TRBJ2-1; 7 bases line up with TRBD2. The germline V gene encodes CDR1 MNHEY and CDR2 SMNVEV (reference sequence). The CDR3 consists of 14 residues. V was pared by 5 bases and J by 7 bases, with 8 bases of the junction left unmatched. The CDR3 region has the DNA TGTGCCAGCAGTAGGGCGGGAGCCTGGAATGAGCAGTTCTTC. Translated, it gives CASSRAGAWNEQFF.

The chain links TRBV7-9 to TRBJ2-1; D gene uncertain. This CDR3 is built from 15 residues. The V end was cut by 2 bases, the J end by 3 bases, with 11 bases between. Germline V gene sequence: CDR1 SEHNR, CDR2 FQNEAQ (reference sequence). The CDR3 spells CASSLRRFGYNEQFF. As DNA, the CDR3 is TGTGCCAGCAGCTTAAGACGGTTTGGCTACAATGAGCAGTTCTTC.

Many counts were recorded for this clonotype. The gene calls are TRBV12-3 or TRBV12-4 and TRBJ2-3, with D hard to call. The CDR3 runs to 15 residues. V was clipped by 5 bases and J by 1 base, with 13 bases between them. The CDR3 DNA reads as TGTGCCAGCAGTCTCGCCCTTGGCGGCACAGATACGCAGTATTTT. Protein product: CASSLALGGTDTQYF.

This clonotype was observed at least ten times. This sequence joins TRBV12-3 or TRBV12-4 and TRBJ1-1; D may be TRBD1 (6 bases). V lost 3 bases and J lost 4, with 12 bases in between. The CDR3 is made up of 14 amino acids. The CDR3 coding sequence is TGTGCCAGCAGTTTGGACAGACTGCGCACTGAAGCTTTCTTT. Its protein is CASSLDRLRTEAFF.

This clonotype was seen repeatedly, ten times or more. This sequence joins TRBV20-1 and TRBJ2-3; 12 positions agree with TRBD2. From germline, CDR1 is DFQATT and CDR2 SNEGSKA (reference sequence). Trimming removed 6 bases from V and 3 bases from J; junction bases left unmatched: 13. This CDR3 is built from 17 residues. CDR3 DNA: TGCAGTGCCCCTCCGGGACTAGCGGGTGGTGCGACAGATACGCAGTATTTT. Residues: CSAPPGLAGGATDTQYF.

The chain is built from TRBV5-5 and TRBJ1-6; D is ambiguous. Trimming cost V 5 bases and J 10 bases, with 19 bases left between them. There are 15 residues in the CDR3. CDR1 and CDR2 from the germline V gene are SGHKS and YYEKEE (reference sequence). The CDR3 DNA sequence: TGTGCCAGCAGTACCTGGACGGCTGAGGGATCACCCCTCCACTTT. This translates into CASSTWTAEGSPLHF.

Only a few counts were recorded for this clonotype. This chain joins TRBV7-2 and TRBJ1-6; weak D call: TRBD1 (5 bases). CDR1 and CDR2 from the germline V gene are SGHTA and FQGNSA. CDR3 length: 14 residues. V lost 3 bases to trimming and J lost 10 bases, with 13 bases between them. The CDR3 sequence is CASSLTSGNSPLHF. The CDR3 DNA reads TGTGCCAGCAGCTTGACCTCAGGGAACTCACCCCTCCACTTT.

The chain employs TRBV7-9 and TRBJ1-5, with TRBD1 identical over 8 bases. Germline-derived CDR1 and CDR2 are SEHNR and FQNEAQ (reference sequence). The CDR3 consists of 16 residues. Unmatched junction bases numbered 11, after V lost 5 bases and J lost 5 bases. The CDR3 DNA is TGTGCCAGCAGCCCAAAAACACGACAGGGGCATCAGCCCCAGCATTTT. This encodes CASSPKTRQGHQPQHF.

V and J are TRBV5-1 and TRBJ2-1, with D perhaps TRBD1 or TRBD2 (5 bases each). This CDR3 spans 16 amino acids. The germline CDR1 and CDR2 sequences are SGHRS and YFSETQ. With 0 bases removed from V and 5 bases from J, the gap between germline ends came to 15 bases. The CDR3 DNA reads as TGCGCCAGCAGCTTGGTAGGGACGGGATATAACAATGAGCAGTTCTTC. Its protein is CASSLVGTGYNNEQFF.

The CDR3 nucleotides read TGTGCCAGCAGCGTAGCGGATAGGGTCGGTACGACTGAAGCTTTCTTT. Translation gives CASSVADRVGTTEAFF. The chain joins TRBV9 to TRBJ1-1; D gene uncertain. From germline, CDR1 is SGDLS and CDR2 YYNGEE. Trimming removed 0 bases from V and 5 bases from J, with 17 bases in between. This CDR3 comprises 16 residues.

This clonotype was counted ten times or more. This chain links TRBV11-2 with TRBJ1-6; no reliable D call. The V gene's germline CDR1 is SGHAT and CDR2 FQNNGV. The CDR3 spans 13 residues. V lost 5 bases and J 14 bases, leaving 16 bases between the germline ends. CDR3 residues: CASSGEGVPTLHF. CDR3 DNA: TGTGCCAGCAGCGGCGAGGGTGTCCCAACCCTCCACTTT.

This clonotype occurred many times. CDR3 bases: TGCAGTGCTAGATTTCCTAGCGGAAACACAGATACGCAGTATTTT. The encoded protein is CSARFPSGNTDTQYF. The V and J genes are TRBV20-1 and TRBJ2-3; TRBD2 matches at 7 bases. Germline V gives CDR1 DFQATT, CDR2 SNEGSKA (reference sequence). V was clipped by 2 bases and J by 2 bases; unmatched bases: 7. This CDR3 is built from 15 residues.

The V gene is TRBV5-1, the J gene TRBJ2-3; a possible D gene is TRBD2 (5 bases). The germline gives CDR1 SGHRS, CDR2 YFSETQ. This CDR3 region has 14 residues. Trimming left V 5 bases short and J 4 bases short, with 14 bases between. CDR3 sequence (DNA): TGCGCCAGCAGTCCGGGGATCTCGGCAGATACGCAGTATTTT. Encoded protein: CASSPGISADTQYF.

The chain joins TRBV7-9 to TRBJ1-5; unclear D gene. Germline V gives CDR1 SEHNR, CDR2 FQNEAQ (reference sequence). V was clipped by 1 base and J by 8 bases, with 9 bases between them. The CDR3 is made up of 13 amino acids. This CDR3 reads CASSLEGLEPQHF. CDR3 coding DNA: TGTGCCAGCAGCTTAGAGGGTTTGGAGCCCCAGCATTTT.